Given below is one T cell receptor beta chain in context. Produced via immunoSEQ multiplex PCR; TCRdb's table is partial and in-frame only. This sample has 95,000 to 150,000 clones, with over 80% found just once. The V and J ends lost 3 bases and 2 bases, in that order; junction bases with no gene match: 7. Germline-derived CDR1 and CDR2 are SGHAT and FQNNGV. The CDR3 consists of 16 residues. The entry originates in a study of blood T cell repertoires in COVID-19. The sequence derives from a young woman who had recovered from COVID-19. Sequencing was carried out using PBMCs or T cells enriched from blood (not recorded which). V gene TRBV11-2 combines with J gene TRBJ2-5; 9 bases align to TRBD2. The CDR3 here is CASSLGAGGSQETQYF. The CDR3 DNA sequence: TGTGCCAGCAGCTTGGGGGCGGGAGGGTCGCAAGAGACCCAGTACTTC.